This T cell receptor beta chain was captured by sequencing in a study of shared clonotypes between healthy human individuals. Notes on the study in general: Memory subsets generally showed lower estimated richness than naive subsets.

In its sample, this clone was seen once. Its target is not known. TCRdb keeps only in-frame clones here, not all; method: immunoSEQ multiplex PCR. Among a few million clones listed, roughly 92% were seen once. CDR1 and CDR2 from the germline V gene are SGHNT and YYREEE (reference sequence). V was clipped by 4 bases and J by 5 bases, with 12 bases between them. This CDR3 has 13 amino acids. The V and J genes are TRBV5-4 and TRBJ1-2, with D possibly matching TRBD1 (6 bases). This TCR was sampled from a man younger than 35 in good health. The sequenced sample was naive CD4+ T cells sorted from blood. Subset specified: CD45RA+ positively selected. The CDR3: CASSQGRGYGYTF. The CDR3 DNA sequence: TGTGCCAGCAGCCAAGGGAGGGGGTATGGCTACACCTTC.